A selection of T cell receptor beta chains follows, all from one sample in a study of blood T cell repertoires in COVID-19. Using immunoSEQ multiplex PCR, the repertoire was profiled, and TCRdb retains in-frame clones only, with some absent. The repertoire holds 50,000 or so clones, with roughly 90% as singletons. Input material: peripheral blood. All receptors come from a man in his sixties with active COVID-19. Both conserved end residues are trimmed from each CDR3. The D gene is left open where the match is weak.

TRBD1	TRBV5-8	TRBJ2-7	12	ASSPRTGTHEQY
.	TRBV11-1	TRBJ1-2	10	ASSPDSYGYT
.	TRBV6-2/TRBV6-3	TRBJ1-2	10	ASSNNAGGYT
.	TRBV18	TRBJ2-3	12	ASSPLGDTDTQY
.	TRBV10-3	TRBJ1-2	11	AISDDSWGGYT
.	TRBV4-2	TRBJ1-1	13	ASSSGGGQNTEAF
.	TRBV18	TRBJ2-7	11	ASSSPGGVEQY
.	TRBV6-8	TRBJ2-2	11	ASSPLASGELF
.	TRBV6-1	TRBJ2-7	11	ASSWTEYYEQY
TRBD1	TRBV5-4	TRBJ1-2	14	ASSLARGTDNYGYT
TRBD2	TRBV9	TRBJ2-1	14	ASSVVGSGGGNEQF
TRBD2	TRBV10-1	TRBJ2-2	14	ASSLLAGTNTGELF
TRBD1	TRBV6-5	TRBJ2-3	12	ASTPTGNADTQY
TRBD1	TRBV7-9	TRBJ1-2	11	ASRSGTVHGYT
.	TRBV6-5	TRBJ2-7	11	ASSYNSGYEQY
TRBD1	TRBV4-2	TRBJ2-5	14	ASSSTDRGGMETQY
.	TRBV5-1	TRBJ1-1	12	ASSPGRGNTEAF
TRBD1	TRBV28	TRBJ2-5	13	ASSRGQASQETQY
.	TRBV30	TRBJ1-6	13	AWTQNRQGGSPLH
TRBD1	TRBV5-1	TRBJ1-2	11	ASSLQGAEGYT
TRBD1	TRBV15	TRBJ1-2	12	ATSEGTGQDGYT
.	TRBV15	TRBJ2-2	16	ATSGIGQTSLNTGELF
TRBD2	TRBV28	TRBJ2-3	14	ASSPFLAGATDTQY
TRBD1	TRBV12-3/TRBV12-4	TRBJ2-1	10	ASSRDRGSQF
.	TRBV19	TRBJ1-2	10	AIGGANYGYT
.	TRBV3-1/TRBV3-2	TRBJ2-1	13	ASSPSQTAYNEQF
TRBD1	TRBV2	TRBJ2-7	14	ASSKNGQGVSYEQY
.	TRBV2	TRBJ2-2	13	ASSKFGLPEGELF
TRBD1	TRBV2	TRBJ1-1	12	ASSRQGVSTEAF
TRBD2	TRBV28	TRBJ2-2	14	ASSPPNRGRGGELF
.	TRBV28	TRBJ1-4	11	ASSPGGGGKLF
.	TRBV3-1/TRBV3-2	TRBJ1-2	11	ASSQAVGLGYT
.	TRBV9	TRBJ1-2	13	ASSVGPGALLGYT
.	TRBV24-1	TRBJ2-3	12	ATSDFRLVDTQY
TRBD1	TRBV5-1	TRBJ2-7	12	ASSLSDRDHEQY
.	TRBV7-6	TRBJ1-2	11	ASRADSGASYT
TRBD1	TRBV6-9	TRBJ2-3	14	ASRPPTGRDTDTQY
TRBD2	TRBV5-1	TRBJ2-5	14	ASRVGERGHQETQY
TRBD1	TRBV2	TRBJ2-1	14	ASSGQTGGKWNEQF
.	TRBV6-6	TRBJ1-1	13	ASSYSTPQVPEAF
TRBD1	TRBV4-1	TRBJ1-1	11	ASSQVTGAEAF
TRBD1	TRBV27	TRBJ2-1	14	ASSSEPGQGSDEQF
.	TRBV6-5	TRBJ1-1	11	ASSYPQGREAF
.	TRBV9	TRBJ2-2	11	ASSVTGSGELF
TRBD1	TRBV11-2	TRBJ2-7	12	ASSYGTGSYEQY
.	TRBV18	TRBJ2-7	13	ASSPTTPYSYEQY
TRBD1	TRBV7-8	TRBJ1-1	15	ASSFGQGDERNTEAF
TRBD1	TRBV5-1	TRBJ2-2	15	ASRRQGSKSNTGELF
TRBD2	TRBV5-4	TRBJ2-2	14	ASSLASGANTGELF
TRBD1	TRBV27	TRBJ1-1	15	ASSFFPGQAMNTEAF
TRBD1	TRBV7-2	TRBJ2-7	12	ASSLVTGAYEQY
TRBD1	TRBV4-1	TRBJ1-1	15	ASSWRPGTDMNTEAF
.	TRBV29-1	TRBJ2-1	11	SVLGRYNNEQF